The 8 T cell receptor beta chains given below trace back to one sample, sequenced in a study of blood T cell repertoires in COVID-19. Produced via immunoSEQ multiplex PCR; TCRdb's table is partial and in-frame only. Among 95,000 to 110,000 clones, roughly 84% were seen once, and the ten largest hold about 4%. The sample taken for sequencing was peripheral blood. The receptor source for this set is a human donor in a cohort sampled during active COVID-19.

This chain uses TRBV2 with TRBJ1-2; D ambiguous. V was shortened by 4 bases and J by 6 bases, with 9 bases between the two germline ends. The CDR3 is 12 residues long. The germline V gene has CDR1 SNHLY and CDR2 FYNNEI. CDR3 amino acids: CASSVSNHGYTF. The CDR3 DNA is TGTGCCAGCAGTGTTTCCAATCATGGCTACACCTTC.

This clone was counted a few times. V usage is TRBV5-1 and J usage is TRBJ1-2; 10 nucleotides agree with TRBD1. CDR1 is SGHRS and CDR2 is YFSETQ in the germline V gene. This CDR3 contains 15 residues. J was trimmed by 5 bases and V by 8 bases; bases with no gene match: 12. In DNA form, the CDR3 reads TGCGCCAGTCGCCCGGGACAGGGGACTTATTATGGCTACACCTTC. Encoded protein: CASRPGQGTYYGYTF.

This clone has just one count. In DNA, the CDR3 is TGTGCCAGCAGCGTAGGGGACAGGGTATTGTATGGCTACACCTTC. This gives the protein CASSVGDRVLYGYTF. V and J are TRBV9 and TRBJ1-2, with TRBD1 identical over 9 bases. From germline, CDR1 is SGDLS and CDR2 YYNGEE. The CDR3 sequence is 15 residues long. V was pared by 0 bases and J by 5 bases, with 5 bases of the junction left unmatched.

The rearrangement links TRBV3-1 (or the pseudogene TRBV3-2) to TRBJ1-1, with a possible D match to TRBD1 (5 bases). The CDR3 loop spans 14 amino acids. Germline CDR1 is LGHDT and CDR2 is YNNKEL (reference sequence). V gave up 5 bases and J gave up 4 bases, with 14 bases separating them. CDR3 DNA sequence: TGTGCCAGCAGCGACACGCCGGGGGGCACTGAAGCTTTCTTT. Translated: CASSDTPGGTEAFF.

V gene TRBV20-1 combines with J gene TRBJ1-2; a weak D match, TRBD1 (6 bases). Looked up from germline, CDR1 is DFQATT and CDR2 is SNEGSKA (reference sequence). CDR3 size: 13 residues. V shed 3 bases and J shed 2 bases, with 10 bases lying between them. CDR3 amino acids: CSASYRVNYGYTF. CDR3 DNA: TGCAGTGCTAGTTACAGGGTAAACTATGGCTACACCTTC.

The CDR3: CASSAGPNQPQHF. The CDR3 nucleotides are TGTGCCAGCAGCGCAGGCCCCAATCAGCCCCAGCATTTT. The rearrangement links TRBV7-3 to TRBJ1-5; D is unresolved. The germline V and J ends were trimmed by 5 bases and 3 bases, with 8 bases remaining between them. CDR1 SGHTA and CDR2 FQGTGA come from the germline V gene. The CDR3 contains 13 residues.

The CDR3 DNA sequence: TGTGCCAGCAGTCCCGCGGACAGGGGTGGCTACACCTTC. Translation gives CASSPADRGGYTF. V gene TRBV28 combines with J gene TRBJ1-2, with 9 positions matching TRBD1. The CDR3 has 13 amino acids. Germline CDR1 reads MDHEN; CDR2 reads SYDVKM. After removal of 5 bases from V and 7 bases from J, the junction contained 5 bases not matched to a gene.

The chain has TRBV2 and TRBJ1-1, with D maybe TRBD1 (5 bases). This CDR3 is built from 14 residues. Germline V lookup: CDR1 SNHLY, CDR2 FYNNEI. V lost 6 bases to trimming and J lost 0 bases, with 11 bases between them. The DNA of the CDR3 is TGTGCCAGCAGAACAAGGGGTATGAACACTGAAGCTTTCTTT. It codes for CASRTRGMNTEAFF.